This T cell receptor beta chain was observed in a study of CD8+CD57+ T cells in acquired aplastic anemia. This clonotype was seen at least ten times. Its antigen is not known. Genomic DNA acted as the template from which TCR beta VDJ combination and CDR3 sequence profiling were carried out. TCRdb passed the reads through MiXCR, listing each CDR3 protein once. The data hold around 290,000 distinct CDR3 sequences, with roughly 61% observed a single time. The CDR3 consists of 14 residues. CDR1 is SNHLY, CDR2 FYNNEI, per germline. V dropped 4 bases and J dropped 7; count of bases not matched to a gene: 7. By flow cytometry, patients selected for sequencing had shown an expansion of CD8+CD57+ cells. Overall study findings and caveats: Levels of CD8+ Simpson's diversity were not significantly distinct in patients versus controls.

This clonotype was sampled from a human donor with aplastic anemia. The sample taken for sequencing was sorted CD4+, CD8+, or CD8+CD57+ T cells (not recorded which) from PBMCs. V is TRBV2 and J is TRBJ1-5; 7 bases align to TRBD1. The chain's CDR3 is CASSGQGGRQPQHF. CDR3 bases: TGTGCCAGCAGTGGACAGGGTGGACGGCAGCCCCAGCATTTT.